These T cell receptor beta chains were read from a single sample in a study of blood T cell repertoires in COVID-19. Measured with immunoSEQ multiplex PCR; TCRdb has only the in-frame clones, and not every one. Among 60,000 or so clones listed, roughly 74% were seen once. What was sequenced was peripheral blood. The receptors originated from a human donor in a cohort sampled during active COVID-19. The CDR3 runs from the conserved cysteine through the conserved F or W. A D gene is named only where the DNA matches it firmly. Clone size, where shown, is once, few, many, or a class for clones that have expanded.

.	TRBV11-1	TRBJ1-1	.	CASSFGRGETEAFF	TGTGCCAGCAGCTTTGGACGGGGGGAGACTGAAGCTTTCTTT
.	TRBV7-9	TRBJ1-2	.	CASSFDSYRYGYTF	TGTGCCAGCAGCTTCGACAGTTATCGGTATGGCTACACCTTC
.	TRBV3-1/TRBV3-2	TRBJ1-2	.	CASSQEGLQNYGYTF	TGTGCCAGCAGCCAAGAGGGACTGCAAAACTATGGCTACACCTTC
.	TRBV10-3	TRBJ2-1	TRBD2	CAISERGLAGGNEQFF	TGTGCCATCAGTGAGCGTGGGCTAGCGGGGGGGAATGAGCAGTTCTTC
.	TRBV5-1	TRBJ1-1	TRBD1	CASSLAIAGGGTEAFF	TGCGCCAGCAGCTTGGCCATTGCAGGGGGAGGAACTGAAGCTTTCTTT
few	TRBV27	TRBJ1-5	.	CASSSSGGNQPQHF	TGTGCCAGCAGTTCATCAGGAGGCAATCAGCCCCAGCATTTT
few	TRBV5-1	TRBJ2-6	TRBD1	CASGQGVLSGANVLTF	TGCGCCAGCGGACAGGGGGTTTTATCTGGGGCCAACGTCCTGACTTTC
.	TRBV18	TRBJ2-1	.	CASSPGSQEQFF	TGTGCCAGCTCACCAGGGAGCCAGGAGCAGTTCTTC
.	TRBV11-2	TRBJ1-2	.	CASSLTTGKSNYGYTF	TGTGCCAGCAGCTTAACTACGGGGAAGAGTAACTATGGCTACACCTTC
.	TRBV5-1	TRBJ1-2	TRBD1	CASSLETGGLGYGYTF	TGCGCCAGCAGCTTGGAGACAGGGGGATTGGGCTATGGCTACACCTTC
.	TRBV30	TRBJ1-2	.	CAWTWGANYGYTF	TGTGCCTGGACTTGGGGGGCTAACTATGGCTACACCTTC
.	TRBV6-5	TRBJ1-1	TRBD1	CASSRDRVYAEAFF	TGTGCCAGCAGCCGGGACAGGGTGTACGCTGAAGCTTTCTTT
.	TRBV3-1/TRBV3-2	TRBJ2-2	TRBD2	CASMRGGRRTGELFF	TGTGCCAGCATGCGGGGGGGCCGGCGCACCGGGGAGCTGTTTTTT
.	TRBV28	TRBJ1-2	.	CASSSGQLPYGYTF	TGTGCCAGCAGTTCAGGACAGCTACCATATGGCTACACCTTC
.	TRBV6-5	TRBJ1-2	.	CASRDTFRGRGYTF	TGTGCCAGCAGGGACACTTTCAGGGGCCGTGGCTACACCTTC
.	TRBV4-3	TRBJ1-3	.	CASSQEPAAMTIYF	TGCGCCAGCAGCCAAGAACCTGCCGCTATGACCATATATTTT
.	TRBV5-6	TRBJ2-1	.	CASSFPTEFYNEQFF	TGTGCCAGCAGCTTTCCGACAGAATTCTACAATGAGCAGTTCTTC
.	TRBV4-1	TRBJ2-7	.	CASSQKRATSYEQYF	TGCGCCAGCAGCCAAAAGAGGGCCACCTCCTACGAGCAGTACTTC
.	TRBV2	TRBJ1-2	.	CASSPTRRNGYTF	TGTGCCAGCAGCCCGACACGGCGAAACGGCTACACCTTC
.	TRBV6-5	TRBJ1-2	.	CASSYRTDYGYTF	TGTGCCAGCAGTTACAGGACAGACTATGGCTACACCTTC
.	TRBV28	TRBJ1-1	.	CASSTSQGHTEAFF	TGTGCCAGCAGTACATCACAGGGTCACACTGAAGCTTTCTTT
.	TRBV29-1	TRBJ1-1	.	CSVGRGNTEAFF	TGCAGCGTTGGGAGGGGGAACACTGAAGCTTTCTTT
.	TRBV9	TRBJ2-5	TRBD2	CASSATGTREETQYF	TGTGCCAGCAGCGCCACCGGGACTAGAGAAGAGACCCAGTACTTC
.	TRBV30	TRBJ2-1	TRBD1	CAWSGVDRGFVYEQFF	TGTGCCTGGAGTGGGGTCGACAGGGGATTTGTATATGAGCAGTTCTTC
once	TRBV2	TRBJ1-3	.	CASREAENTIYF	TGTGCCAGCAGGGAGGCGGAAAACACCATATATTTT
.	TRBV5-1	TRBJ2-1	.	CASETGDSYNEQFF	TGCGCCAGTGAGACAGGTGATTCCTACAATGAGCAGTTCTTC
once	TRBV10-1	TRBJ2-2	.	CASRSGLNTGELFF	TGCGCCAGCAGGAGCGGGCTGAACACCGGGGAGCTGTTTTTT
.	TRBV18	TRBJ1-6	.	CASSPQVQRNSPLHF	TGTGCCAGCTCACCACAGGTACAGAGAAATTCACCCCTCCACTTT
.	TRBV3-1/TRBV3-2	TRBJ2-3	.	CASRGLSTDTQYF	TGTGCCAGCAGGGGACTGAGCACAGATACGCAGTATTTT
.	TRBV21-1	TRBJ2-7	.	CASNSTSGRLYEQYF	TGTGCCAGCAACTCAACTAGCGGGAGACTCTACGAGCAGTACTTC
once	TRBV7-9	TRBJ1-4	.	CASSSLGDGDEKLFF	TGTGCCAGCAGCTCCCTCGGGGATGGCGATGAAAAACTGTTTTTT
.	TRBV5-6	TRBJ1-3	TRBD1	CASSGNRGSSGNTIYF	TGTGCCAGCAGCGGTAACAGGGGGTCCTCTGGAAACACCATATATTTT
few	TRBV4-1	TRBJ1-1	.	CASSRDITGNTEAFF	TGCGCCAGCAGCCGGGATATAACAGGAAACACTGAAGCTTTCTTT
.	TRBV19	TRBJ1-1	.	CASSILSGNTEAFF	TGTGCCAGTAGTATTCTTTCCGGTAACACTGAAGCTTTCTTT
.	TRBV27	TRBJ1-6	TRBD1	CASSLLQGANSPLHF	TGTGCCAGCAGTCTCTTACAGGGGGCGAATTCACCCCTCCACTTT
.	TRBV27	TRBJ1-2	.	CASSSWTADGYTF	TGTGCCAGCAGTTCATGGACAGCGGATGGCTACACCTTC
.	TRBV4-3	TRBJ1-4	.	CASSQGAIGTREKLFF	TGCGCCAGCAGCCAAGGCGCTATCGGGACACGTGAAAAACTGTTTTTT
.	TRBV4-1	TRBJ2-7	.	CASSQGLGYEQYF	TGCGCCAGCAGCCAAGGTCTCGGCTACGAGCAGTACTTC
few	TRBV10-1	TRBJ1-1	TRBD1	CASNSWAGGRAFF	TGCGCCAGCAACTCCTGGGCAGGGGGGAGGGCTTTCTTT
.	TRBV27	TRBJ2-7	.	CASRTLFRVGRTVHEQYF	TGTGCCAGCAGAACACTATTCAGGGTCGGGCGGACGGTCCACGAGCAGTACTTC
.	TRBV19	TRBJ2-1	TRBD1	CASSDRGGIEQFF	TGTGCCAGTAGCGACAGGGGCGGGATCGAGCAGTTCTTC
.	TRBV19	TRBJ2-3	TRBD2	CASSNGAGESDTQYF	TGTGCCAGTTCAAACGGGGCGGGAGAGTCAGATACGCAGTATTTT
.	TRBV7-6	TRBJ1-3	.	CASSLVQLTTSGNTIYF	TGTGCCAGCAGCTTAGTCCAACTCACCACCTCTGGAAACACCATATATTTT
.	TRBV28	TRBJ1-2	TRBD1	CASRTPGQGVVYGYTF	TGTGCCAGCAGAACTCCAGGACAGGGCGTCGTCTATGGCTACACCTTC
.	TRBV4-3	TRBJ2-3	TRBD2	CASSQAGGGADTQYF	TGCGCCAGCAGCCAAGCCGGCGGGGGGGCAGATACGCAGTATTTT
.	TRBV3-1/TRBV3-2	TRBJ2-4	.	CASRRGAGAKNIQYF	TGTGCCAGCAGGCGGGGAGCGGGAGCCAAAAACATTCAGTACTTC